This T cell receptor (beta chain) was sequenced for a study of Ad26.COV2.S vaccination and SARS-CoV-2 variants. Sample treatment: some 20 received Ad26.COV2.S at low or high dose, single or two shots; about 5 received placebo; per-sample allocation not given. On day 63 after the first injection, vaccine and placebo recipients gave samples. The CDR3 has 18 amino acids. Trimming took off 2 bases at V and 0 bases at J, with 17 bases between the two ends. Germline CDR1 is SGHVS and CDR2 is FQNEAQ. Findings and caveats of the study: Non-spike TCR breadth did not differ much between vaccine and placebo recipients. Quantification of TCR breadth and depth may have yielded underestimates of total T cell responses.

This clone was counted a single time. Its antigen is unidentified. Libraries were prepared by immunoSEQ multiplex PCR; TCRdb keeps only in-frame clonotypes and omits some of them. The sample lists roughly 320,000 clones; 85% were seen once. The receptor's source is a person between 18 and 59 years old who received the Ad26.COV2.S COVID-19 vaccine or a placebo. This chain joins TRBV7-8 and TRBJ2-1; D is unresolved. This specimen was peripheral blood, taken in a trial of Ad26.COV2.S vaccine versus placebo. CDR3 nucleotides: TGTGCCAGCAGCTTAAGCCCTTTGCCCTCTAGCTCCTACAATGAGCAGTTCTTC. Translating it yields CASSLSPLPSSSYNEQFF. Full variable domain (rest looked up from reference TRBV7-8 and TRBJ2-1): GAGVSQSPRYKVAKRGQDVALRCDPISGHVSLFWYQQALGQGPEFLTYFQNEAQLDKSGLPSDRFFAERPEGSVSTLKIQRTQQEDSAVYLCASSLSPLPSSSYNEQFFGPGTRLTVL.